One TCR beta chain is described in this entry. The data belong to a study of technical replicates of blood from a few donors. Generated by immunoSEQ multiplex PCR, the TCRdb table keeps only in-frame clones and is missing some. Of about 60,000 clones in the sample, over 75% are singletons; the top ten hold 5.2%. V dropped 4 bases and J dropped 0 bases, with 16 bases sitting between them. Looked up from germline, CDR1 is SGHRS and CDR2 is YFSETQ. This CDR3 has 16 residues. The source of this sequence is a human donor in good health. Some clones in this sample may be carry-over from other donors' samples. Sequences were obtained from PBMCs. The chain joins TRBV5-1 to TRBJ1-1, with D maybe TRBD1 (5 bases). For the CDR3, the DNA is TGCGCCAGCAGCCTCCCGACGGGACTCATGAACACTGAAGCTTTCTTT. This codes for CASSLPTGLMNTEAFF.